This T cell receptor (beta chain) comes out of a study of response to subunit inactivated influenza vaccine. Study results and limitations: Few additional T cells are recruited per seasonal influenza vaccination, authors suggested.

J was trimmed by 6 bases and V by 6 bases; bases with no gene match: 7. Germline CDR1 and CDR2: DFQATT and SNEGSKA (reference sequence). The CDR3 loop spans 16 amino acids. This clonotype was observed a few times. Its matching antigen is unknown. TCRdb re-called the RT-PCR reads through MiXCR, storing one row per CDR3 protein. The sample lists around 200,000 distinct CDR3 sequences; around 8.8% were seen once. This receptor was taken from a man aged 50 to 59 who received an inactivated influenza vaccine. The sample consisted of non-naive T cells sorted from PBMCs, taken on the day of vaccination. The chain carries TRBV20-1 and TRBJ2-2, with 16 bases matching TRBD2. CDR3 sequence (DNA): TGCAGTGCGCCGGGACTAGCGGGGGGGCGGTCCGGGGAGCTGTTTTTT. It specifies CSAPGLAGGRSGELFF.